Here is one T cell receptor beta chain with its context. The antigen remains unidentified. It was with a sample-barcoded 5' primer and a J-beta primer mix that a second PCR of roughly 7 to 12 cycles was run. One entry per CDR3 protein, called by TCRdb with MiXCR from the 5' RACE reads. The sample yields some 1,500,000 distinct CDR3 sequences, roughly 43% seen once. Each individual donor underwent a draw of roughly 10 milliliters of peripheral blood. The sample belongs to a study of blood T cells in healthy people across ages. The V end lost 9 bases, the J end lost 0 bases, and 5 bases lay between the germline ends. This CDR3 has 11 amino acids. From germline, CDR1 is MDHEN and CDR2 SYDVKM. Study conclusions and caveats: A roughly linear fall in TCR beta diversity per million T cells was seen with increasing age.

The source is a woman aged 18-30 years in good health. The sequencing input was blood. The chain combines TRBV28 with TRBJ1-1; D unclear. In DNA, the CDR3 is TGTGCCAGGTTGTTGAACACTGAAGCTTTCTTT. This translates into CARLLNTEAFF.